What follows are 26 T cell receptor beta chains derived from one specimen sequenced in a study of T cell responses to AZD1222 COVID-19 vaccine (TCRdb year 2021). To prepare the library, the immunoSEQ multiplex PCR assay was applied. This is the immuneACCESS table as TCRdb keeps it, with only in-frame sequences that have V and J called. A part of the clones is gone; compared with another copy, unresolved V genes explain less than half, and the rest is unexplained. This sample gives roughly 76,000 clones in total; about 88% of them show up just once. The top ten clones comprise roughly 10% of the sample. The time point label corresponds to: baseline before first vaccination. This specimen was peripheral blood, taken on day 0 of AZD1222 vaccination. The source is an adult in good health.

The chain carries TRBV19 and TRBJ2-4, with D possibly TRBD2 on 6 matching bases. Between the trimmed V and J ends, which lost 3 bases and 1 base, there was a span of 16 bases. The length of the CDR3 is 17 residues. Germline V gene sequence: CDR1 LNHDA, CDR2 SQIVND (reference sequence). The CDR3 sequence is CASSIAGLAPAKNIQYF. CDR3 DNA: TGTGCCAGTAGTATTGCGGGCCTAGCGCCTGCCAAAAACATTCAGTACTTC.

The CDR3 here is CASSYSPGSSNQPQHF. In DNA form, the CDR3 reads TGTGCCAGCAGTTACTCGCCAGGATCCAGCAATCAGCCCCAGCATTTT. The chain uses TRBV6-6 and TRBJ1-5; D not certain. The V and J ends lost 0 bases and 1 base respectively, with 10 bases between them. Germline V gene sequence: CDR1 MNHNY, CDR2 SVGAGI (reference sequence). This CDR3 spans 16 amino acids.

This rearrangement joins TRBV11-3 to TRBJ1-4; D is unclear. V was shortened by 4 bases and J by 5 bases, with 17 bases between the two germline ends. CDR3 size: 16 residues. Per the germline V gene, CDR1 is SGHNT and CDR2 is YENEEA. The CDR3 DNA reads TGTGCCAGCAGCTCGTCGCATCGGGCCGTAAATGAAAAACTGTTTTTT. Protein sequence: CASSSSHRAVNEKLFF.

V gene TRBV29-1 combines with J gene TRBJ2-1; D is undetermined. CDR1 SQVTM and CDR2 ANQGSEA come from the germline V gene. The CDR3 consists of 13 residues. With 6 bases removed from V and 2 bases from J, the gap between germline ends came to 11 bases. CDR3 DNA: TGCAGCGTGTGGGTTCCCCCCTACAATGAGCAGTTCTTC. This sequence encodes CSVWVPPYNEQFF.

The rearrangement links TRBV19 to TRBJ1-1, with D possibly being TRBD1 (6 bases). The CDR3 spans 15 residues. V was trimmed by 8 bases and J by 1 base, leaving 17 bases between them. From germline, CDR1 is LNHDA and CDR2 SQIVND (reference sequence). CDR3 in amino acids: CASLYLGQRNTEAFF. For the CDR3, the DNA is TGTGCCAGTCTCTACCTAGGACAGAGGAACACTGAAGCTTTCTTT.

The genes are TRBV27 and TRBJ2-2; possibly TRBD1 for D (5 bases). In germline, CDR1 is MNHEY, CDR2 SMNVEV (reference sequence). The CDR3 is made up of 14 amino acids. The V end lost 6 bases, the J end lost 2 bases, and 10 bases lay between the germline ends. CDR3 nucleotides: TGTGCCAGCAGGGGCAGGACAAACACCGGGGAGCTGTTTTTT. It specifies CASRGRTNTGELFF.

This chain connects TRBV19 to TRBJ2-2; 7 bases line up with TRBD2. The CDR3 loop spans 16 amino acids. CDR1 and CDR2 (germline): LNHDA, SQIVND (reference sequence). V dropped 5 bases and J dropped 0; count of bases not matched to a gene: 6. CDR3 region: CASSQYGGTNTGELFF. CDR3 coding DNA: TGTGCCAGTAGTCAGTACGGGGGGACGAACACCGGGGAGCTGTTTTTT.

This rearrangement joins TRBV6-4 to TRBJ1-1; D unclear. The germline V gene encodes CDR1 MRHNA and CDR2 SNTAGT. Trimming stripped 10 bases from V and 4 bases from J, with 19 bases between. The CDR3 is made up of 14 amino acids. This chain's CDR3 is CANSPSGLRTEAFF. The CDR3 region has the DNA TGTGCCAACAGCCCCTCGGGTCTGCGCACTGAAGCTTTCTTT.

This clone showed up just once. The gene calls are TRBV15 and TRBJ1-6; a weak D match, TRBD1 (6 bases). Germline V gives CDR1 LNHNV, CDR2 YYDKDF (reference sequence). The CDR3 spans 16 residues. V lost 6 bases and J lost 7, with 19 bases in between. CDR3 DNA: TGTGCCACCAGGCGAGTACAGGGTATGGGCAATTCACCCCTCCACTTT. It encodes CATRRVQGMGNSPLHF.

This clone appeared a few times. V and J are TRBV10-2 and TRBJ2-6; 10 bases fit TRBD2. Unmatched junction bases numbered 10, after V lost 9 bases and J lost 2 bases. Per the germline V gene, CDR1 is WSHSY and CDR2 is SAAADI. This CDR3 spans 17 amino acids. The CDR3 loop reads CASTSSGSFPGANVLTF. CDR3 DNA sequence: TGCGCCAGTACATCTAGCGGGAGTTTCCCTGGGGCCAACGTCCTGACTTTC.

This chain uses TRBV5-1 with TRBJ2-2; the D gene is possibly TRBD1 (6 bases). CDR3 size: 17 residues. V shed 0 bases and J shed 4 bases, with 16 bases lying between them. Germline V gene data show CDR1 as SGHRS and CDR2 as YFSETQ. The CDR3 sequence: CASSLAVGGLPTGELFF. The CDR3 DNA reads TGCGCCAGCAGCTTGGCTGTTGGGGGCCTGCCCACCGGGGAGCTGTTTTTT.

The chain is built from TRBV7-2 and TRBJ2-3; maybe TRBD2 (6 bases). The germline V gene encodes CDR1 SGHTA and CDR2 FQGNSA. The V end lost 5 bases, the J end lost 9 bases, and 18 bases lay between the germline ends. This CDR3 region has 14 residues. The DNA of the CDR3 is TGTGCCAGCAGCCGGTCTTGGACTACCCAAACGCAGTATTTT. It encodes CASSRSWTTQTQYF.

The chain combines TRBV5-1 with TRBJ1-5, with a possible D match to TRBD1 (5 bases). The CDR3 loop spans 15 amino acids. Trimming took off 0 bases at V and 5 bases at J, with 12 bases between the two ends. The V gene's germline CDR1 is SGHRS and CDR2 YFSETQ. CDR3 DNA: TGCGCCAGCAGCTTGGCCTCGGGGCTGGATCAGCCCCAGCATTTT. Translating it yields CASSLASGLDQPQHF. Combining the CDR3 with reference TRBV5-1 and TRBJ1-5 gives the whole variable domain KAGVTQTPRYLIKTRGQQVTLSCSPISGHRSVSWYQQTPGQGLQFLFEYFSETQRNKGNFPGRFSGRQFSNSRSEMNVSTLELGDSALYLCASSLASGLDQPQHFGDGTRLSIL.

The chain employs TRBV5-1 and TRBJ1-2; 7 nucleotides match TRBD1. The J segment lost 6 bases and the V segment lost 4 bases, leaving 9 bases of the junction unmatched. The CDR3 length is 14 residues. Germline lookup yields CDR1 SGHRS and CDR2 YFSETQ. The DNA of the CDR3 is TGCGCCAGCAGCCTCGGGACAGCGCCGGATGGCTACACCTTC. Translated: CASSLGTAPDGYTF.

The chain combines TRBV7-8 with TRBJ1-3, with D maybe TRBD1 (5 bases). The germline CDR1 and CDR2 sequences are SGHVS and FQNEAQ. This CDR3 is built from 14 residues. The V end was cut by 5 bases, the J end by 0 bases, with 8 bases between. For the CDR3, the DNA is TGTGCCAGCAGCCGACAGCGCTCTGGAAACACCATATATTTT. It translates to CASSRQRSGNTIYF.

This clone was recorded once. CDR3 nucleotides: TGTGCCAGCTCACCACCGGTACAGAGGGACACGCAGTATTTT. Encoded protein: CASSPPVQRDTQYF. The chain couples TRBV18 to TRBJ2-3; D might be TRBD1 or TRBD2, each matching 5 bases. CDR1 is KGHSH and CDR2 is LQKENI in the germline V gene. The CDR3 loop spans 14 amino acids. V was trimmed by 0 bases and J by 9 bases, leaving 13 bases between them.

This sequence joins TRBV7-3 and TRBJ2-6; D uncertain. V was pared by 6 bases and J by 0 bases, with 9 bases between. CDR1 SGHTA and CDR2 FQGTGA come from the germline V gene. The CDR3 length is 15 residues. The CDR3 DNA reads TGTGCCAGCAGTCCATACTTCTCTGGGGCCAACGTCCTGACTTTC. It translates to CASSPYFSGANVLTF. Complete variable domain (other parts from reference TRBV7-3 and TRBJ2-6): GAGVSQTPSNKVTEKGKYVELRCDPISGHTALYWYRQSLGQGPEFLIYFQGTGAADDSGLPNDRFFAVRPEGSVSTLKIQRTERGDSAVYLCASSPYFSGANVLTFGAGSRLTVL.

The rearrangement links TRBV4-1 to TRBJ2-3; D unresolved. The CDR3 is made up of 17 amino acids. Germline V gives CDR1 MGHRA, CDR2 YSYEKL. V lost 1 base and J 2 bases, leaving 16 bases between the germline ends. Written as DNA, the CDR3 is TGCGCCAGCAGCCAAGGGTTACCATATCTGGTCACAGATACGCAGTATTTT. Protein product: CASSQGLPYLVTDTQYF.

This clone occurred once. This sequence joins TRBV9 and TRBJ2-5; a possible D gene is TRBD1 (5 bases). The germline V gene encodes CDR1 SGDLS and CDR2 YYNGEE. The CDR3 spans 13 residues. Deletions cut 2 bases from V and 1 base from J, with 6 bases between. CDR3 nucleotide sequence: TGTGCCAGCAGCGTGGGGCGCCAAGAGACCCAGTACTTC. Translating it yields CASSVGRQETQYF.

CDR3 nucleotide sequence: TGCGCCAGCAGCTCCGGGACAAACACAGATACGCAGTATTTT. This codes for CASSSGTNTDTQYF. The chain recombines TRBV5-1 with TRBJ2-3; the D gene is possibly TRBD1 (6 bases). Trimming shortened V by 3 bases and J by 2 bases, and 10 bases separated the two germline ends. This CDR3 is built from 14 residues. Germline CDR1 and CDR2: SGHRS and YFSETQ.

The chain employs TRBV5-1 and TRBJ1-2; 7 nucleotides match TRBD1. The CDR3 consists of 15 residues. Germline CDR1 SGHRS, CDR2 YFSETQ. Losses at the gene ends were 4 bases for V and 8 bases for J; bases not matched to a gene: 14. The CDR3 DNA follows: TGCGCCAGCAGCCCCTCGGACAGGCCGGGGGCAGGCTACACCTTC. It encodes CASSPSDRPGAGYTF.

V is TRBV6-6 and J is TRBJ2-5; TRBD2 matches at 7 bases. The CDR3 runs 16 residues. Trimming removed 6 bases from V and 5 bases from J; junction bases left unmatched: 15. CDR1 MNHNY and CDR2 SVGAGI come from the germline V gene (reference sequence). This CDR3 reads CASRSPGGRGLETQYF. The CDR3 DNA is TGTGCCAGCAGATCCCCTGGGGGGAGGGGCCTTGAGACCCAGTACTTC.

The table lists this clone with a count of one. The CDR3 reads CASRRIADYNEQFF. The DNA for the CDR3 is TGTGCCAGCAGGCGAATAGCGGACTACAATGAGCAGTTCTTC. The J gene is TRBJ2-1, the V gene TRBV7-2; tentative D call: TRBD2 (6 bases). The ends were cut back, 6 bases at V and 3 bases at J, with 12 bases in the middle. Looked up from germline, CDR1 is SGHTA and CDR2 is FQGNSA. The CDR3 is made up of 14 amino acids. Complete variable domain (other parts from reference TRBV7-2 and TRBJ2-1): GAGVSQSPSNKVTEKGKDVELRCDPISGHTALYWYRQSLGQGLEFLIYFQGNSAPDKSGLPSDRFSAERTGGSVSTLTIQRTQQEDSAVYLCASRRIADYNEQFFGPGTRLTVL.

This chain links TRBV27 with TRBJ2-7; 9 bases are a match to TRBD2. Germline V gives CDR1 MNHEY, CDR2 SMNVEV (reference sequence). This CDR3 has 14 residues. V shed 4 bases, J shed 4 bases, and the junction held 5 bases outside the gene matches. This chain's CDR3 is CASSWREGSYEQYF. CDR3 nucleotide sequence: TGTGCCAGCAGTTGGCGGGAGGGGTCTTACGAGCAGTACTTC.

The J gene is TRBJ1-4, the V gene TRBV7-2; TRBD1 aligns across 7 bases. CDR3 length: 15 residues. V gave up 5 bases and J gave up 6 bases; unmatched junction bases: 9. The germline V gene has CDR1 SGHTA and CDR2 FQGNSA. In DNA form, the CDR3 reads TGTGCCAGCAGCAGGCAAGGGGGCTCGGATGAAAAACTGTTTTTT. Amino acid sequence: CASSRQGGSDEKLFF.

The rearrangement joins TRBV10-3 to TRBJ1-6; 9 nucleotides align to TRBD1. This CDR3 has 16 residues. Germline trimming cut 3 bases from V and 7 bases from J; bases unmatched to any gene: 7. Per germline, CDR1 ENHRY and CDR2 SYGVKD. As DNA, the CDR3 is TGTGCCATCAGTGACCAGCTTGGACAGGGGAATTCACCCCTCCACTTT. Its protein product is CAISDQLGQGNSPLHF.